This TCR beta chain originates from a study of CD8+CD57+ T cells in acquired aplastic anemia. Looking at the study overall: Researchers reported that healthy donors averaged about 9.8 million reads for CD4+ cells.

Study-level results: Between the patient and control groups, CD8+ Simpson's diversity did not differ significantly. In common between the patients and the controls were more than 25 CD8+ CDR3 sequences.

This CDR3 comprises 15 residues. V shed 4 bases and J shed 0 bases, with 11 bases lying between them. Looked up from germline, CDR1 is SGHTS and CDR2 is YDEGEE. According to the study, genomic DNA was the template for TCR beta VDJ and CDR3 profiling. Via MiXCR, TCRdb re-called the reads, giving one row per CDR3 protein. The table lists about 220,000 distinct CDR3 sequences, 30% to 40% of them singletons. This clonotype was seen many times. The antigen is unknown. The sample comprised sorted CD4+, CD8+, or CD8+CD57+ T cells (not recorded which) from PBMCs. The TCR sequence derives from a human donor in good health, serving as a control. The rearrangement uses TRBV5-8 and TRBJ1-5; D is ambiguous. CDR3 protein: CASSMGVNSNQPQHF. The CDR3 DNA is TGTGCCAGCAGCATGGGCGTAAATAGCAATCAGCCCCAGCATTTT.